This T cell receptor (beta chain) was sequenced for a study of T cell responses to AZD1222 COVID-19 vaccine. Study observations and caveats: Recipients of two AZD1222 doses showed rising Spike-specific TCR breadth and depth.

Notes on this clone: Antigen unknown.

Sequenced by immunoSEQ multiplex PCR; TCRdb stores in-frame clones only, minus some. Among about 150,000 clones listed, approximately 90% were seen once. Germline-derived CDR1 and CDR2 are SGHTA and FQGNSA. V dropped 2 bases and J dropped 5 bases, with 7 bases sitting between them. CDR3 length: 12 residues. Source: peripheral blood, taken on day 0 of AZD1222 vaccination. The clonotype originates from an adult in good health. The chain combines TRBV7-2 with TRBJ2-7; D remains ambiguous. CDR3 residues: CASSLFLNEQYF. The CDR3 DNA is TGTGCCAGCAGCTTATTTCTCAACGAGCAGTACTTC.